This TCR beta chain originates from a study of blood T cell repertoires in COVID-19 (dated by TCRdb to 2020 to 2021). A note on the overall study: Collaborator samples came from the United States, Italy and Spain and covered acute and convalescent phases of COVID-19. A de-identified subject ID, COVID-19 status, age in years and sex were almost always included in the sample metadata. The dataset comprised deeply sampled blood TCRbeta repertoires from subjects exposed to, actively infected with, or recovered from COVID-19. Where available, HLA class I and class II types were obtained from metadata supplied by the sample provider rather than from assay-based typing. The material from the prospective study consisted of cDNA or gDNA derived from T cells, B-cell-depleted T cells, or PBMCs. The repertoires were released in a freely available public database meant as a resource for research on the immune response to SARS-CoV-2. The samples were drawn from two sources: the first 160 participants of the ongoing ImmuneRACE study, and 1,200 or so subjects contributed by 6 global collaborators. Study-wide conclusions, independent of this receptor: Clinical and demographic metadata were provided uncurated, with the amount varying by source and participant.

With regard to this clone: Its antigen is unknown. No quality values exist for individual bases; no much larger clone is one base distant.

At one collaborating source in Seattle, patients were enrolled during active infection and were followed longitudinally through the course of disease. Whole blood was collected in K2EDTA tubes by collaborating institutions according to the institutions' own protocols. For TCRbeta analysis, collaborator samples were shipped as frozen whole blood, as isolated PBMCs, or as DNA extracted from either sample type. The immunoSEQ Assay, a bias-controlled multiplex PCR, was used to amplify TCRbeta CDR3 regions from genomic DNA. Turning to the authors' computational methods: Nucleated cell counts per sample were estimated from amplification of reference gene primers within the assay. Sequence reads were collapsed and filtered to measure the absolute abundance of every unique TCRbeta CDR3 rearrangement. For each sample, productive Simpson clonality was calculated as the square root of Simpson's diversity index over productive rearrangements. TCRdb re-hosts the immuneACCESS table, in-frame sequences only. Its copies lack some clones; in the studies checked, an unresolved V gene accounts for under half of them, and the cause for the rest is not known. The DNA was the basis for D and trimming; V, J and clone size are from that table. The sample table holds approximately 300,000 clones, of which 80% to 95% were seen once. The ten largest clones represent 6.5% to 8% of the sample.

Looking up the germline V gene (reference sequence) yields CDR1 SEHNR and CDR2 FQNEAQ. V is clipped by 4 bases and J by 2 bases, and the sequence between their germline boundaries is 11 bases long. From its cysteine to its phenylalanine, the CDR3 spans 14 amino acids. The read is trimmed to its CDR3 DNA, 42 bases read in frame from base 1. The sequenced material came from peripheral blood. In this chain, TRBV7-9 is recombined with TRBJ1-2; tentative D gene TRBD1, with 6 bases matching. The sequence derives from a woman under 40 with COVID-19, enrolled during active disease. The CDR3 is CASSSSTGNYGYTF. The bases are TGTGCCAGCAGCTCATCTACAGGGAACTATGGCTACACCTTC. With the portions outside the CDR3 filled from the reference TRBV7-9 and TRBJ1-2 genes, the complete variable region becomes DTGVSQNPRHKITKRGQNVTFRCDPISEHNRLYWYRQTLGQGPEFLTYFQNEAQLEKSRLLSDRFSAERPKGSFSTLEIQRTEQGDSAMYLCASSSSTGNYGYTFGSGTRLTVV.